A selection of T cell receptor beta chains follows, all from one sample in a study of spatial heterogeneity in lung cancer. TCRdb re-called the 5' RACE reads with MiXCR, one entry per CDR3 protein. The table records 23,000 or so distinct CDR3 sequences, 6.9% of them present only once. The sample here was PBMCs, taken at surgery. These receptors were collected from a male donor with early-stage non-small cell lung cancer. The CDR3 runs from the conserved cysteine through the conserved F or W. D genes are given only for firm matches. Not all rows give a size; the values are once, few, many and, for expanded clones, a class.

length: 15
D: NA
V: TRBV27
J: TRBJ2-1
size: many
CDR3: CASSWQGNSYNEQFF
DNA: TGTGCCAGCAGTTGGCAGGGGAACTCCTACAATGAGCAGTTCTTC

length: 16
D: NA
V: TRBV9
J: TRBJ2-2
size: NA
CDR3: CASSGTRGPNTGELFF
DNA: TGTGCCAGCAGCGGAACTAGAGGACCGAACACCGGGGAGCTGTTTTTT

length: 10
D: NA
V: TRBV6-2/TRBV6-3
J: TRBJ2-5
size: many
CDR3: CASGAGRHYF
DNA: TGTGCCAGCGGCGCGGGACGCCACTACTTC

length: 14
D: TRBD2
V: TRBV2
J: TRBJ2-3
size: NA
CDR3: CASKLAGGADTQYF
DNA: TGTGCCAGCAAACTAGCGGGAGGGGCAGATACGCAGTATTTT

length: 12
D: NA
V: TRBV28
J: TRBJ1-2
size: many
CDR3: CASAQGTRGYTF
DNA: TGTGCCAGCGCACAGGGTACAAGGGGCTACACCTTC

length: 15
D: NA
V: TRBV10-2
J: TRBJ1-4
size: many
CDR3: CASRDNRVGNEKLFF
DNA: TGCGCCAGCAGGGATAACAGGGTGGGAAATGAAAAACTGTTTTTT

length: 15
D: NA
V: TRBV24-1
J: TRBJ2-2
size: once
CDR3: CATDADRPNTGELFF
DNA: TGTGCCACCGACGCAGACAGGCCGAACACCGGGGAGCTGTTTTTT

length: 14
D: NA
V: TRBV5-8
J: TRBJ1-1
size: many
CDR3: CASSLAGAITEAFF
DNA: TGTGCCAGCAGCTTGGCGGGTGCTATAACTGAAGCTTTCTTT

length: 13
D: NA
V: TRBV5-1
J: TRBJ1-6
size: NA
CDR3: CASSLEINSPLHF
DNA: TGCGCCAGCAGCTTGGAGATAAATTCACCCCTCCACTTT

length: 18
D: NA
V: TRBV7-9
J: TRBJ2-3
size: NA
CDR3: CASSRGNGGSGSTDTQYF
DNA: TGTGCCAGCAGCCGTGGAAACGGAGGGAGTGGGAGCACAGATACGCAGTATTTT

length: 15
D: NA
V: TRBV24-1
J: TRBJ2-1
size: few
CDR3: CATSNLGRDNNEQFF
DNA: TGTGCCACCAGCAATCTGGGACGGGACAACAATGAGCAGTTCTTC

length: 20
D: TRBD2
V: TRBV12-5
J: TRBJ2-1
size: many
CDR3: CASGLVIGLAGDGAINEQFF
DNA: TGTGCTAGTGGTTTGGTAATAGGACTAGCGGGAGACGGGGCGATCAATGAGCAGTTCTTC

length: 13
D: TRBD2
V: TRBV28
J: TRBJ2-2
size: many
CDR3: CASLAGNTGELFF
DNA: TGTGCCAGCCTAGCGGGGAACACCGGGGAGCTGTTTTTT

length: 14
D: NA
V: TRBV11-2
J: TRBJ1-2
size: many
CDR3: CASSLIQGLGGYTF
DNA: TGTGCCAGCAGCTTAATCCAGGGTTTAGGTGGCTACACCTTC

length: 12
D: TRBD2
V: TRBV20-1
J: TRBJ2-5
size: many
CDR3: CSGRGNQETQYF
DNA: TGCAGTGGGCGGGGGAATCAAGAGACCCAGTACTTC

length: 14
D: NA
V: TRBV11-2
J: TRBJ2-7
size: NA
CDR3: CASSSDELSYEQYF
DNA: TGTGCCAGCAGCTCGGACGAGTTATCCTACGAGCAGTACTTC

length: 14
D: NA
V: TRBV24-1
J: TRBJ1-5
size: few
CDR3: CATSDSRGGQPQHF
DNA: TGTGCCACCAGTGATTCCCGGGGCGGGCAGCCCCAGCATTTT

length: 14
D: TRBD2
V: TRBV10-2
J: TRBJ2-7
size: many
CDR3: CATTFGLAGLEQYF
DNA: TGCGCCACAACCTTCGGACTAGCGGGACTCGAGCAGTACTTC

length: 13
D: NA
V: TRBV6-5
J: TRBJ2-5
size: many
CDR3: CASRDLPRETQYF
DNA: TGTGCCAGCAGGGACCTCCCGCGGGAGACCCAGTACTTC

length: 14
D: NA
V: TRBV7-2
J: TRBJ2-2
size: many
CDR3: CASSSIGSTGELFF
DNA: TGTGCCAGCAGCTCCATCGGGAGCACCGGGGAGCTGTTTTTT

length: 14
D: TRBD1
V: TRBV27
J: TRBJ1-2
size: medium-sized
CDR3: CASSFEGARGGYTF
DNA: TGTGCCAGCAGTTTTGAGGGGGCGCGTGGTGGCTACACCTTC

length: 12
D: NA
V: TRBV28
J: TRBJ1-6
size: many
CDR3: CASSLSNSPLHF
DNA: TGTGCCAGCAGTTTATCGAATTCACCCCTCCACTTT

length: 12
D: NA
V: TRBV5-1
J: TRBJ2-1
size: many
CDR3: CASSLEGSEQFF
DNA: TGCGCCAGCAGCTTGGAGGGTAGTGAGCAGTTCTTC

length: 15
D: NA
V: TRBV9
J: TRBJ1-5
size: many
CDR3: CASSADGEFNQPQHF
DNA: TGTGCCAGCAGCGCGGACGGGGAGTTCAATCAGCCCCAGCATTTT

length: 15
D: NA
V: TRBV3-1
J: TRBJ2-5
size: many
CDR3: CASSDDSSYQETQYF
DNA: TGTGCCAGCAGCGACGACAGTTCCTATCAAGAGACCCAGTACTTC

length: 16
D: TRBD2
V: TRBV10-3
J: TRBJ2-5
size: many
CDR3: CAISEAGGPGQETQYF
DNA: TGTGCCATCAGTGAAGCGGGAGGGCCTGGGCAAGAGACCCAGTACTTC

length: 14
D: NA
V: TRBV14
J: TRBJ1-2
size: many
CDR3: CASSQEGPVYGYTF
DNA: TGTGCCAGCAGCCAAGAAGGGCCAGTGTATGGCTACACCTTC

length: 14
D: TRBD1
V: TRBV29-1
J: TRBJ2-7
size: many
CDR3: CSVARTGRIYEQYF
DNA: TGCAGCGTTGCTCGGACAGGGAGAATCTACGAGCAGTACTTC

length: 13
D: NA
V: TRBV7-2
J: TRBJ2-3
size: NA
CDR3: CASSPGSSDTQYF
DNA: TGTGCCAGCAGCCCCGGAAGCTCAGATACGCAGTATTTT

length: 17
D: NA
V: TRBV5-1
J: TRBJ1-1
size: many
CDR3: CASSLAFGRGSDTEAFF
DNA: TGCGCCAGCAGCTTGGCCTTCGGGCGGGGGAGTGACACTGAAGCTTTCTTT

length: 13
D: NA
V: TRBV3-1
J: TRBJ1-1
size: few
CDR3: CASSHEENTEAFF
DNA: TGTGCCAGCAGCCACGAGGAGAACACTGAAGCTTTCTTT

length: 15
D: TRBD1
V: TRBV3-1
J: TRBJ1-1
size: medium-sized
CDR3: CASSPVTGGDSKAFF
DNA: TGTGCCAGCAGCCCGGTGACAGGGGGCGATTCTAAAGCTTTCTTT

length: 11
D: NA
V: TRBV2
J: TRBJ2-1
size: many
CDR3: CASSYSNEQFF
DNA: TGTGCCAGCAGTTATAGCAATGAGCAGTTCTTC

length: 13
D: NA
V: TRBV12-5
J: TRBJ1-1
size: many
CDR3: CASGPSMNTEAFF
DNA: TGTGCTAGTGGCCCCTCCATGAACACTGAAGCTTTCTTT

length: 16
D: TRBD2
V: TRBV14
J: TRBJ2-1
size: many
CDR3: CASSQPGLAGKNEQFF
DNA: TGTGCCAGCAGCCAACCGGGACTAGCGGGAAAAAATGAGCAGTTCTTC

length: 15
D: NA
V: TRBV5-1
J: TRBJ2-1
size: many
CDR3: CASSSQTGGDNEQFF
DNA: TGCGCCAGCAGCTCCCAAACCGGGGGAGACAATGAGCAGTTCTTC

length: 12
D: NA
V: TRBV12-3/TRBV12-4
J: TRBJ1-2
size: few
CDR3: CASRRATYGYTF
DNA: TGTGCCAGCAGGAGGGCTACATACGGCTACACCTTC

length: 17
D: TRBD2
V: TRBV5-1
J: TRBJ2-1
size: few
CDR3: CASSLLSLAGARNEQFF
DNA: TGCGCCAGCAGCTTACTTTCCCTAGCGGGGGCTAGGAATGAGCAGTTCTTC

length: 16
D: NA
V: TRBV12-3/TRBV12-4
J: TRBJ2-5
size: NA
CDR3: CASSLRTATRQETQYF
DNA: TGTGCCAGCAGTTTACGAACGGCTACGCGTCAAGAGACCCAGTACTTC

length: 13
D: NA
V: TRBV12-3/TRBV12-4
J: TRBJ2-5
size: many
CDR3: CASSRQRWETQYF
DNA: TGTGCCAGCAGCAGACAGCGTTGGGAGACCCAGTACTTC

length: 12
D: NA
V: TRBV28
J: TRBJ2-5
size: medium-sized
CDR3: CASSRGMETQYF
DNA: TGTGCCAGCAGTCGGGGGATGGAGACCCAGTACTTC

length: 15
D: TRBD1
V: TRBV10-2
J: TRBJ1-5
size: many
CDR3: CASQGGQGINQPQHF
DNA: TGCGCCAGCCAGGGGGGACAGGGGATCAATCAGCCCCAGCATTTT